This T cell receptor (beta chain) was recorded in a study of graft-versus-host responses after intestinal transplantation (dated by TCRdb to the early 2020s). With regard to the full study: The transplants that recipients got were multivisceral, liver-intestinal, or isolated intestinal. Rather than going through the commercial service, samples from a few later patients were sequenced in-house on an Illumina MiSeq and processed with MiXCR. Every recipient was given anti-thymocyte globulin induction, then maintenance tacrolimus and steroids for around three years. Bulk TCR-beta CDR3 sequencing was used to track graft-versus-host and host-versus-graft alloreactive T cell clones in the graft, circulation and bone marrow after intestinal transplantation. A peak of at least 4% donor T cells among recipient peripheral blood mononuclear cells was the definition used for donor T cell macrochimerism. Of the roughly 26 intestinal transplant recipients enrolled in the cohort, one of whom was a retransplant, 3 patients without pretransplant specimens were excluded. Alloreactive clones were identified by sequencing pre-transplant mixed lymphocyte reaction products and comparing these products with unstimulated pre-transplant donor and recipient T cells. General findings and caveats noted by the study authors: Early after transplant, peak levels of circulating GvH clones were associated with declines in HvG clones. GvH clones were detected in recipient bone marrow, and some appeared earlier in ileal mucosa or blood, consistent with an intestinal mucosal origin. Conclusions were limited by the relatively low number and heterogeneity of intestinal transplant patients. Patients with donor T cell macrochimerism had high GvH to HvG T cell clonal ratios in their allografts.

Regarding this clone: Its antigen is still unknown. Qualities for individual bases were not recorded, and no much larger clone is one base off.

Library creation used the immunoSEQ multiplex PCR assay. In most patients, genomic DNA was isolated using the Qiagen DNeasy Blood and Tissue Kit and sent frozen to Adaptive Biotechnologies for TCR sequencing. For most patients, genomic DNA was subjected to high-throughput TCR-beta CDR3 sequencing by Adaptive Biotechnologies. The paper's data handling went like this. Adaptive's ImmunoSEQ software was the source of the TCR sequencing data for 18 patients, while a few other patients were processed with MiXCR and VDJtools. CD4 versus CD8 sorting errors were corrected by removing sequences found in both subsets at a frequency ratio below 5:1. CDR3 nucleotide sequences shared between donor and recipient were removed because the origin of such sequences could not be assigned. Alloreactive clones required at least 2-fold expansion over unstimulated cells and minimum CFSE-low frequency of 0.002% (template counts) or 0.001% (read counts). Clones were considered mappable if detected in sequenced pre-transplant spleen, lymph node, or MLR CFSE-low populations of the donor or recipient. The cumulative frequency of alloreactive clones was calculated as a percentage of all sequences, weighted by copy number. TCRdb retrieved this table from immuneACCESS and kept in-frame rearrangements only. Not all clones are present; in checked studies, unresolved V genes account for under half, and no reason is known for the remainder. V and J calls plus clone size are reproduced from that table; the DNA served to infer D and trimming. The sample contains some 50,000 clones, roughly 80% of them found a single time. The ten largest account for about 0.42% of the sample.

The time point label, read with the paper, signifies: cells obtained before transplantation from donor or recipient. CD3+CD4+ and CD3+CD8+ populations were FACS-sorted from unstimulated pre-transplant donor and recipient cells taken from spleen or lymph nodes. The CDR3 holds 13 amino acids from the cysteine to the phenylalanine. Here the CDR3 DNA is all that survives: 39 bases in frame from base 1. The germline V gene (reference sequence) specifies SEHNR as CDR1 and FQNEAQ as CDR2. V and J lose 2 bases and 5 bases, and a span of 9 bases separates them. The V gene is TRBV7-9 and the J gene is TRBJ1-2, with no confident D gene call. This sequence was found in a human donor who was the organ donor for an intestinal transplant. The source was unstimulated CD4+ T cells sorted from spleen or lymph node cells, collected before transplant. The nucleotide sequence is TGTGCCAGCAGCTTAAGCATCATATATGGCTACACCTTC. Its protein reads: CASSLSIIYGYTF. The CDR3 plus the reference TRBV7-9 and TRBJ1-2 genes for the other parts give the full variable domain: DTGVSQNPRHKITKRGQNVTFRCDPISEHNRLYWYRQTLGQGPEFLTYFQNEAQLEKSRLLSDRFSAERPKGSFSTLEIQRTEQGDSAMYLCASSLSIIYGYTFGSGTRLTVV.